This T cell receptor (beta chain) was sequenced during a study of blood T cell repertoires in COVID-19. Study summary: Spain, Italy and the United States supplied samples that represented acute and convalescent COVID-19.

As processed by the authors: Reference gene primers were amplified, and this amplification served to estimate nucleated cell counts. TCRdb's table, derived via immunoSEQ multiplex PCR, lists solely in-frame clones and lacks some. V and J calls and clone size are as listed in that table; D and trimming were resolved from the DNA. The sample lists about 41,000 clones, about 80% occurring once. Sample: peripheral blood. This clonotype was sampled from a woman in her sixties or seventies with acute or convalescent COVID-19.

The CDR3 protein is CASSPTGTGFGYF. CDR3 DNA: TGTGCCAGCTCACCAACCGGGACAGGGTTTGGGTACTTC. This chain uses TRBV18 with TRBJ2-5, with TRBD1 matching over 9 bases. This CDR3 has 13 amino acids. Germline V gene data show CDR1 as KGHSH and CDR2 as LQKENI. J was trimmed by 13 bases and V by 2 bases; bases with no gene match: 8. The whole variable domain, filled in from reference TRBV18 and TRBJ2-5, reads NAGVMQNPRHLVRRRGQEARLRCSPMKGHSHVYWYRQLPEEGLKFMVYLQKENIIDESGMPKERFSAEFPKEGPSILRIQQVVRGDSAAYFCASSPTGTGFGYFGPGTRLLVL.